This T cell receptor (beta chain) was sequenced during a study of blood T cell repertoires in COVID-19. This CDR3 spans 14 amino acids. V trimming: 6 bases; J trimming: 10 bases; junction bases outside the gene matches: 8. Germline V CDR1 and CDR2: MRHNA, SNTAGT. Using immunoSEQ multiplex PCR, the repertoire was profiled, and TCRdb retains in-frame clones only, with some absent. This sample has around 370,000 clones; approximately 90% occur once, and the top ten carry 1.2%. Participants were placed into cohorts based on the clinical history they reported. What the recovered Cohort 3 donors had was two negative PCRs, clearance, or symptom resolution.

The receptor was isolated from a woman between 18 and 29 years old who had recovered from COVID-19. Material for sequencing was PBMCs or T cells enriched from blood (not recorded which). The chain combines TRBV6-4 with TRBJ1-6; 8 bases align to TRBD1. The CDR3: CASSADREGSPLHF. DNA for the CDR3: TGTGCCAGCAGCGCGGACAGGGAGGGATCACCCCTCCACTTT.